This T cell receptor (beta chain) was identified in a study of T-cell reconstitution after alpha-beta-depleted transplantation in children. CDR1 and CDR2 from the germline V gene are SGHTA and FQGNSA. This CDR3 spans 12 amino acids. V was trimmed by 6 bases and J by 10 bases, leaving 15 bases between them. This clonotype was detected only once. A much bigger clone sits one base away, suggesting this may be a read error. For TCRbeta, the library was prepared with unique molecular identifiers. TCRdb ran MiXCR on the PCR reads and lists one entry per CDR3 protein. The sample shows some 640,000 distinct CDR3 sequences, around 17% of them seen only once.

The sample here was PBMCs from the stem cell graft donor, taken from the stem cell graft. The TCR comes from a human donor who donated a stem cell graft to a child with acute myeloid leukemia. This rearrangement joins TRBV7-2 to TRBJ1-1, with D possibly TRBD1 on 6 matching bases. For the CDR3, the DNA is TGTGCCAGCAGATCATGGGGACAAAGAGCTTTCTTT. Its protein is CASRSWGQRAFF.